Following are 27 T cell receptor beta chains from one sample sequenced in a study of post-analysis software for immune sequencing data. Tagging with unique molecular identifiers was a feature of the TCR beta cDNA libraries. MiXCR, applied by TCRdb to the PCR reads, yields one record per CDR3 protein. This table has roughly 800,000 distinct CDR3 sequences, roughly 46% appearing once. No antigen has been identified for these receptors. Findings of the study overall: Patients carried a handful of TRBV segments more frequently than controls did, and TRBV5-6, TRBV5-1 and TRBV20-1 were among them.

What was sequenced was blood. These TCRs come from a girl between 10 and 17 years old with multiple sclerosis.

V and J are TRBV12-3 or TRBV12-4 and TRBJ2-7; 9 positions match TRBD1. V trimming: 5 bases; J trimming: 0 bases; junction bases outside the gene matches: 17. The CDR3 is 19 residues long. The CDR3 sequence is CASSLSSPGQGPSSYEQYF. The CDR3 region has the DNA TGTGCCAGCAGTCTTTCTTCCCCGGGACAGGGACCCAGCTCCTACGAGCAGTACTTC.

The V gene is TRBV7-2, the J gene TRBJ2-5, with 8 bases lining up with TRBD1. The length of the CDR3 is 15 residues. V shed 8 bases and J 2 bases; nucleotides not matched to a gene: 10. Per the germline V gene, CDR1 is SGHTA and CDR2 is FQGNSA. CDR3 sequence (DNA): TGTGCCAGCGCCAGGGGGACAGGCTTTCAAGAGACCCAGTACTTC. This gives the protein CASARGTGFQETQYF.

This clonotype was seen more than once but under ten times. This CDR3 reads CAPAGGRDQDTQYF. Written as DNA, the CDR3 is TGTGCCCCCGCCGGCGGGAGGGATCAAGATACGCAGTATTTT. This chain uses TRBV10-3 with TRBJ2-3, with TRBD2 matching 9 bases. The length of the CDR3 is 14 residues. Germline loops: CDR1 ENHRY, CDR2 SYGVKD. V was pared by 11 bases and J by 5 bases, with 11 bases of the junction left unmatched.

This chain connects TRBV3-1 to TRBJ2-4; TRBD1 matches at 9 bases. The assigned J gene may be wrong: the sequence end matches TRBJ2-7 better. The CDR3 consists of 13 residues. CDR1 LGHDT and CDR2 YNNKEL come from the germline V gene (reference sequence). The CDR3 DNA reads TGTGCCAGCAGGGATGGGACAGGGAGCGAGCAGTACTTC. This sequence encodes CASRDGTGSEQYF.

This chain connects TRBV24-1 to TRBJ2-1, with TRBD2 matching 7 bases. Germline trimming cut 5 bases from V and 5 bases from J; bases unmatched to any gene: 8. The germline gives CDR1 KGHDR, CDR2 SFDVKD. The CDR3 consists of 15 residues. The CDR3 sequence: CATSGRTRPDNEQFF. The CDR3 DNA is TGTGCCACCAGTGGTAGGACTAGGCCCGACAATGAGCAGTTCTTC.

This clonotype came up once. CDR3 sequence reads: CSGSRASNEQFF. DNA of the CDR3: TGCAGCGGTTCGAGGGCTTCCAATGAGCAGTTCTTC. V and J are TRBV29-1 and TRBJ2-1; D might be TRBD2 (5 bases). The V gene lost 7 bases and the J gene lost 6 bases, with 13 bases spanning the gap. This CDR3 spans 12 amino acids. Germline lookup yields CDR1 SQVTM and CDR2 ANQGSEA.

The table lists this clonotype with a count of one. J is TRBJ2-5 and V is TRBV6-1; no reliable D call. The V and J ends lost 3 bases and 3 bases respectively, with 14 bases between them. Germline CDR1 reads MNHNS; CDR2 reads SASEGT. This CDR3 region has 15 residues. CDR3 amino acids: CASSDLVGWEETQYF. CDR3 nucleotides: TGTGCCAGCAGTGATTTGGTAGGGTGGGAAGAGACCCAGTACTTC.

The chain links TRBV7-9 to TRBJ1-1; 11 bases map to TRBD1. V shed 4 bases, J shed 7 bases, and the junction held 2 bases outside the gene matches. The CDR3 loop spans 13 amino acids. Looked up from germline, CDR1 is SEHNR and CDR2 is FQNEAQ (reference sequence). As DNA, the CDR3 is TGTGCCAGCAGCTCGGGACAGGGGGGTGAAGCTTTCTTT. This codes for CASSSGQGGEAFF.

The chain links TRBV28 to TRBJ2-7; TRBD2 aligns across 7 bases. The ends lost 8 bases at V and 6 bases at J; junction bases unmatched: 16. The CDR3 is 15 amino acids. The germline V gene encodes CDR1 MDHEN and CDR2 SYDVKM. CDR3 in amino acids: CASSGSGLTLGEQYF. CDR3 DNA sequence: TGTGCCAGCTCCGGTAGCGGGCTGACGTTGGGCGAGCAGTACTTC.

CDR3 nucleotides: TGTGCCAGCAGTTTCAGGACTAGCGGGAGAAGTCCCTACGAGCAGTACTTC. It yields the protein CASSFRTSGRSPYEQYF. This chain uses TRBV6-2 or TRBV6-3 with TRBJ2-7, with 13 bases that match TRBD2. J gave up 2 bases and V 4 bases, and 8 bases lay outside the gene matches. This CDR3 has 17 residues. Looked up from germline, CDR1 is MNHEY and CDR2 is SVGEGT.

The gene calls are TRBV21-1 and TRBJ1-5; the D call TRBD1 from the table was never checked on the DNA. TRBV21-1 is tagged as a pseudogene. The CDR3 consists of 16 residues. The CDR3 is CASTPWGGSGNQPQHF. CDR3 nucleotide sequence: TGTGCCAGCACGCCCTGGGGGGGTTCGGGCAATCAGCCCCAGCATTTT.

The chain carries TRBV27 and TRBJ1-6, with 9 bases identical to TRBD1. CDR3 length: 14 residues. V trimming: 5 bases; J trimming: 7 bases; junction bases outside the gene matches: 3. From germline, CDR1 is MNHEY and CDR2 SMNVEV (reference sequence). CDR3 sequence: CASSRGQGNSPLHF. CDR3 nucleotide sequence: TGTGCCAGCAGTAGGGGACAGGGAAATTCACCCCTCCACTTT.

This chain joins TRBV21-1 and TRBJ1-2; the listed D gene, TRBD1, was not tested against the DNA. TRBV21-1 is described as a pseudogene. The CDR3 runs 15 residues. The DNA for the CDR3 is TGTGCCAGCAGCAAAGCTAAGGGGGCGGGCTATGGCTACACCTTC. Translation gives CASSKAKGAGYGYTF.

The rearrangement links TRBV2 to TRBJ1-5; no firm D call. Germline lookup yields CDR1 SNHLY and CDR2 FYNNEI. The CDR3 length is 13 residues. Trimming cost V 4 bases and J 0 bases, with 4 bases left between them. The CDR3 DNA reads as TGTGCCAGCAGTGGAAATAGCAATCAGCCCCAGCATTTT. This codes for CASSGNSNQPQHF.

This clonotype has only a few counts. The chain carries TRBV7-2 and TRBJ2-7; D may be TRBD2 (6 bases). V lost 4 bases to trimming and J lost 4 bases, with 20 bases between them. The CDR3 sequence is 16 residues long. Germline CDR1 reads SGHTA; CDR2 reads FQGNSA. The CDR3, as DNA: TGTGCCAGCAGCTCCTCGACCGGGACTGAGGGGTACGAGCAGTACTTC. Its translation is CASSSSTGTEGYEQYF.

A few counts support this clonotype. J is TRBJ2-3 and V is TRBV4-1, with 15 nucleotides matching TRBD2. The CDR3 covers 16 residues. CDR1 and CDR2 (germline): MGHRA, YSYEKL. The J segment lost 3 bases and the V segment lost 3 bases, leaving 1 base of the junction unmatched. CDR3 coding DNA: TGCGCCAGCAGCCAGGGGACTAGCGGGAGGACAGATACGCAGTATTTT. This sequence encodes CASSQGTSGRTDTQYF.

The gene calls are TRBV7-2 and TRBJ2-3; no definite D call. The CDR3 consists of 16 residues. Germline values: CDR1 SGHTA, CDR2 FQGNSA. Trimming stripped 2 bases from V and 6 bases from J, with 18 bases between. Written as DNA, the CDR3 is TGTGCCAGCAGCTTAATGTTAGGCGCCGGATATGATACGCAGTATTTT. Translated: CASSLMLGAGYDTQYF.

The rearrangement links TRBV29-1 to TRBJ2-5, with a possible D match to TRBD1 (6 bases). Per the germline V gene, CDR1 is SQVTM and CDR2 is ANQGSEA. The V end lost 2 bases, the J end lost 1 base, and 14 bases lay between the germline ends. This CDR3 spans 15 amino acids. CDR3 region: CSVEPPRTAQETQYF. The CDR3 nucleotides are TGCAGCGTTGAACCACCCAGGACAGCCCAAGAGACCCAGTACTTC.

The V and J genes are TRBV6-1 and TRBJ2-5; 8 bases are shared with TRBD2. The DNA end favors TRBJ2-7, so the J call may be wrong. CDR1 MNHNS and CDR2 SASEGT come from the germline V gene. The length of the CDR3 is 14 residues. The CDR3 is CASTLPGLENEQYF. The CDR3 region has the DNA TGTGCCAGCACTCTCCCGGGACTAGAGAACGAGCAGTACTTC.

This chain joins TRBV6-1 and TRBJ2-7; TRBD2 might be the D (5 bases). Germline V gene sequence: CDR1 MNHNS, CDR2 SASEGT. The CDR3 is 13 residues long. The V end lost 8 bases, the J end lost 6 bases, and 17 bases lay between the germline ends. CDR3 coding DNA: TGTGCCAGCGGGGATGGGCTAGCCTCCGAGCAGTACTTC. This codes for CASGDGLASEQYF.

The J gene is TRBJ2-3, the V gene TRBV27; possibly TRBD2 for D (6 bases). This CDR3 spans 17 amino acids. V was trimmed by 6 bases and J by 2 bases, leaving 21 bases between them. Germline loops: CDR1 MNHEY, CDR2 SMNVEV (reference sequence). DNA for the CDR3: TGTGCCAGCAGACCCCTGGAGCGGGCCAGATACACAGATACGCAGTATTTT. Translation gives CASRPLERARYTDTQYF.

This sequence joins TRBV12-3 or TRBV12-4 and TRBJ1-5, with D possibly matching TRBD1 (5 bases). This CDR3 contains 14 residues. Trimming left V 6 bases short and J 2 bases short, with 11 bases between. The CDR3 region is CASSSRERNQPQHF. The DNA of the CDR3 is TGTGCCAGCAGCTCCAGGGAGCGCAATCAGCCCCAGCATTTT.

This chain links TRBV25-1 with TRBJ2-3, with D perhaps matching TRBD1 or TRBD2 (5 bases each). CDR3 length: 14 amino acids. Trimming left V 6 bases short and J 2 bases short, with 12 bases between. The V gene's germline CDR1 is MGHDK and CDR2 SYGVNS. Here the CDR3 reads CASSGTVITDTQYF. The CDR3 bases are TGTGCCAGCAGCGGGACGGTGATCACAGATACGCAGTATTTT.

The J gene is TRBJ2-7, the V gene TRBV10-3; TRBD2 is a possible D gene (6 bases). This CDR3 region has 14 residues. V was cut by 4 bases and J by 2 bases, with 12 bases left in between. CDR1 ENHRY and CDR2 SYGVKD come from the germline V gene. In DNA, the CDR3 is TGTGCCATCAGTGCGGGGCGGGACCCCTACGAGCAGTACTTC. It specifies CAISAGRDPYEQYF.

The chain has TRBV29-1 and TRBJ2-1; D is undetermined. The CDR3 is made up of 16 amino acids. V was pared by 3 bases and J by 1 base, with 16 bases between. Germline V gene lookup returns CDR1 SQVTM and CDR2 ANQGSEA. The CDR3 DNA follows: TGCAGCGTTGACTCCCTCCCCCTCGGGTCCTACAATGAGCAGTTCTTC. This encodes CSVDSLPLGSYNEQFF.

This chain connects TRBV12-3 or TRBV12-4 to TRBJ2-6, with D unclear. This CDR3 is 11 amino acids long. Trimming shortened V by 1 base and J by 9 bases, and 1 base separated the two germline ends. The CDR3 sequence is CASSLVNVLTF. The CDR3 DNA sequence: TGTGCCAGCAGTTTAGTCAACGTCCTGACTTTC.

The chain employs TRBV11-3 and TRBJ2-3; D not certain. Germline loops: CDR1 SGHNT, CDR2 YENEEA. The length of the CDR3 is 15 residues. Trimming took off 1 base at V and 2 bases at J, with 10 bases between the two ends. CDR3 DNA: TGTGCCAGCAGCTTAGCTGGGGAAATCACAGATACGCAGTATTTT. Its translation: CASSLAGEITDTQYF.